This entry features one T cell receptor (beta chain) sequence. The data were obtained in a study of shared clonotypes between healthy human individuals. Germline loops: CDR1 MNHEY, CDR2 SVGAGI. V gave up 7 bases and J gave up 3 bases, with 16 bases separating them. The CDR3 is 15 residues long. Methods used by the authors: ImmunoSEQ output held junction-only sequences without quality scores, so filtering differed. Method: immunoSEQ multiplex PCR; TCRdb's copy keeps in-frame clones and lacks some. V, J and clone size derive from that table, while D and trimming were established from the DNA sequence. The sample includes a few hundred thousand clones, roughly four fifths of them seen just once.

The source material was PBMCs. This TCR came from a woman aged 40 to 55 in good health. Some clones in this sample may be carry-over from other donors' samples. J is TRBJ2-1 and V is TRBV6-5, with a tentative D call TRBD1 (6 bases). CDR3 loop: CASIEGPTGYNEQFF. CDR3 nucleotides: TGTGCCAGCATCGAGGGTCCGACAGGCTACAATGAGCAGTTCTTC.